This section outlines one T cell receptor (beta chain) sequence together with its context. This sample was included in a study of Tregs in tolerant kidney transplant recipients. TCRdb's table, derived via immunoSEQ multiplex PCR, lists solely in-frame clones and lacks some. The sample includes some 110,000 clones, around 94% of them seen just once. Germline trimming cut 5 bases from V and 2 bases from J; bases unmatched to any gene: 5. Germline CDR1 is KGHSH and CDR2 is LQKENI. CDR3 length: 15 residues. The V and J genes are TRBV18 and TRBJ2-2; 7 nucleotides agree with TRBD1. The receptor was isolated from a human donor in good health. Specimen: CD4+ T cells from blood. CDR3 sequence (DNA): TGTGCCAGCTCATCGGACAGGTTCAACACCGGGGAGCTGTTTTTT. Its translation is CASSSDRFNTGELFF.